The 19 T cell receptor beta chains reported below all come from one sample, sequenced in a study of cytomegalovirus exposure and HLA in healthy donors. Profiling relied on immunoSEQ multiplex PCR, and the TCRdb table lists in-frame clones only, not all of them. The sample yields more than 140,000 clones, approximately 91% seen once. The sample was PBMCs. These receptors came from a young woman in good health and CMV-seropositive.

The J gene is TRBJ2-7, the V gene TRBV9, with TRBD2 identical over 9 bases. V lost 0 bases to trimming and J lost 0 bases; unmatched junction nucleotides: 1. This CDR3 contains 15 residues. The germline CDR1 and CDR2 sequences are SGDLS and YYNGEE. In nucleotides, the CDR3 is TGTGCCAGCAGCGTAGGACTAGCGGCCTCCTACGAGCAGTACTTC. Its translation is CASSVGLAASYEQYF.

The CDR3 DNA sequence: TGCGCCAGCAGCTCCCTTTTTTCTAGCTCCTACAATGAGCAGTTCTTC. It is translated as CASSSLFSSSYNEQFF. The chain has TRBV5-1 and TRBJ2-1; D is ambiguous. CDR3 length: 16 residues. Trimming cost V 3 bases and J 0 bases, with 13 bases left between them. Germline V gene sequence: CDR1 SGHRS, CDR2 YFSETQ. Full variable domain (rest looked up from reference TRBV5-1 and TRBJ2-1): KAGVTQTPRYLIKTRGQQVTLSCSPISGHRSVSWYQQTPGQGLQFLFEYFSETQRNKGNFPGRFSGRQFSNSRSEMNVSTLELGDSALYLCASSSLFSSSYNEQFFGPGTRLTVL.

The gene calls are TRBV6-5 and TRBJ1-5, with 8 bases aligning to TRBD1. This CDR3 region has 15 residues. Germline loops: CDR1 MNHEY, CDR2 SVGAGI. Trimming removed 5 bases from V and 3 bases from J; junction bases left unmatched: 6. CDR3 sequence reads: CASSGTGGTNQPQHF. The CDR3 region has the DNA TGTGCCAGCAGTGGTACAGGGGGAACCAATCAGCCCCAGCATTTT.

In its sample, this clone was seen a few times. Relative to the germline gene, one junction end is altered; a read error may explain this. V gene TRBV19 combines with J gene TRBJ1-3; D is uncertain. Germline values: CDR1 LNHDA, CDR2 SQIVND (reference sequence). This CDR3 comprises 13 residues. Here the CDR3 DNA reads TGTGCCAGTAGTAAATCCGAGGTGACCTCCCGGGGATTT. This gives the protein CASSKSEVTSRGF.

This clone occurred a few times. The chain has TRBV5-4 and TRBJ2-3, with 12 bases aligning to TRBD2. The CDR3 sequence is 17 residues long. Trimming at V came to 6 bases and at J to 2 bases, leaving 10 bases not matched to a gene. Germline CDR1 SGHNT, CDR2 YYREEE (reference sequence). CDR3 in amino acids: CASTLRLAGAHTDTQYF. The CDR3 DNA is TGTGCCAGCACCCTCAGACTAGCGGGAGCCCACACAGATACGCAGTATTTT.

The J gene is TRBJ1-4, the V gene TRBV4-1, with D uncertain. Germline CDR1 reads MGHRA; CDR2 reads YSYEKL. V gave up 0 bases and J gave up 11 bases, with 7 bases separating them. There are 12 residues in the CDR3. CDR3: CASSQDFGKLFF. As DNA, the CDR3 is TGCGCCAGCAGCCAAGATTTCGGTAAACTGTTTTTT.

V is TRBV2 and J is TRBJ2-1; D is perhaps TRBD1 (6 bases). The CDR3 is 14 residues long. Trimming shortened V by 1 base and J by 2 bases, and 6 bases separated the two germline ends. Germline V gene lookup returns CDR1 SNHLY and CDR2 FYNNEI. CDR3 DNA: TGTGCCAGCAGTGAAGGACAGGCCTACAATGAGCAGTTCTTC. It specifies CASSEGQAYNEQFF.

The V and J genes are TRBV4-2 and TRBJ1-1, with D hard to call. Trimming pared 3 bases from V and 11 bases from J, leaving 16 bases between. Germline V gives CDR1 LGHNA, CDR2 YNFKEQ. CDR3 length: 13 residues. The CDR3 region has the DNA TGTGCCAGCAGCCACGGACTGATGTTAAATGCTTTCTTT. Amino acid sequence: CASSHGLMLNAFF.

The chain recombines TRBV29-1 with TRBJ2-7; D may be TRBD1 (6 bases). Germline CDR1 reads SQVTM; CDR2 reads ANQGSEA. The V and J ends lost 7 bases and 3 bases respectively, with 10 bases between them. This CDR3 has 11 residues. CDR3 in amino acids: CSASDSYEQYF. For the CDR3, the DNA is TGCAGCGCCTCGGACAGCTACGAGCAGTACTTC.

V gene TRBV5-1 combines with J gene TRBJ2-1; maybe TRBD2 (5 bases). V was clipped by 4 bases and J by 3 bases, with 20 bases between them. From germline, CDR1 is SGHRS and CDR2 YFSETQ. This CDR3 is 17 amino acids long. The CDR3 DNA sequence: TGCGCCAGCAGCATCGGACTGACGACCGAATACTACAATGAGCAGTTCTTC. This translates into CASSIGLTTEYYNEQFF.

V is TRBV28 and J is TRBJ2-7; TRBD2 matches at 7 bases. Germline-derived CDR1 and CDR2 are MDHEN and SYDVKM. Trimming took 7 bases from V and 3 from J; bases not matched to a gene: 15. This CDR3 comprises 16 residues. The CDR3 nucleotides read TGTGCCAGCATCCCCCCGGGGCCCTGGGGGGGCTACGAGCAGTACTTC. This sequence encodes CASIPPGPWGGYEQYF.

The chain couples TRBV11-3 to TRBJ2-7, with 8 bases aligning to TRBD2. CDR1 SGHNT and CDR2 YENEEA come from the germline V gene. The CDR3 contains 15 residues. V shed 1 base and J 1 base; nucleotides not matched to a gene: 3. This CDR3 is CASSLGGRLSYEQYF. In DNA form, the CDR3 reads TGTGCCAGCAGCTTAGGCGGGAGGTTATCCTACGAGCAGTACTTC.

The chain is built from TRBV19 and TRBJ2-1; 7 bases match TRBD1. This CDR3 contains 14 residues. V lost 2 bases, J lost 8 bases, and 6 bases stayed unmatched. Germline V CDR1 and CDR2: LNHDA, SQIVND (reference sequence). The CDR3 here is CASSIQRGRHEQFF. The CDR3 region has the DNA TGTGCCAGTAGTATACAAAGGGGGCGGCATGAGCAGTTCTTC.

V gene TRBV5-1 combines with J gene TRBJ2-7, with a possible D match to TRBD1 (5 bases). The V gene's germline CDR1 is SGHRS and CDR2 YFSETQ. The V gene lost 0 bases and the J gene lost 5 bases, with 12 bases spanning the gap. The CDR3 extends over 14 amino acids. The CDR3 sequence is CASSLERGSHEQYF. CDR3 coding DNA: TGCGCCAGCAGCTTGGAAAGGGGAAGCCACGAGCAGTACTTC.

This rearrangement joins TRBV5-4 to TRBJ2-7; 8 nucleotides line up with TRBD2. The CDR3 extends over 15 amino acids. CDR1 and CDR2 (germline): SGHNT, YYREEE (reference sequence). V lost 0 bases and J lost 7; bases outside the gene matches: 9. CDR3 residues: CASSLETGRAREQYF. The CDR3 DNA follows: TGTGCCAGCAGCTTGGAAACCGGGAGGGCCAGAGAGCAGTACTTC.

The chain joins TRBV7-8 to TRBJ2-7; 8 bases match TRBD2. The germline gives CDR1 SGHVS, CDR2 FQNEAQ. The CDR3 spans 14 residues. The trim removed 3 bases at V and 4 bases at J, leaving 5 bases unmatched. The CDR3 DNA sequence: TGTGCCAGCAGCTTTAGCGGGACCTTGTACGAGCAGTACTTC. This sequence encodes CASSFSGTLYEQYF.

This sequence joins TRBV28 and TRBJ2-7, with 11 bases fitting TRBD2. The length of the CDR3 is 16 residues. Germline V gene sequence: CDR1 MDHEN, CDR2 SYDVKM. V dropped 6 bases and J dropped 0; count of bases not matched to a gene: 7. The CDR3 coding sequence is TGTGCCAGCAGCTTTAGCGGGAGGGCCCTCTCCTACGAGCAGTACTTC. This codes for CASSFSGRALSYEQYF.

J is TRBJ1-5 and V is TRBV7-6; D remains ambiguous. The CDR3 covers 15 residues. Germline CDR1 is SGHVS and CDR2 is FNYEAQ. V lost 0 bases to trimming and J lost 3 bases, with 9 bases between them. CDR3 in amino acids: CASSLAAGNNQPQHF. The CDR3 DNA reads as TGTGCCAGCAGCTTAGCGGCGGGGAACAATCAGCCCCAGCATTTT. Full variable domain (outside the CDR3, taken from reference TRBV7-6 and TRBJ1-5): GAGVSQSPRYKVTKRGQDVALRCDPISGHVSLYWYRQALGQGPEFLTYFNYEAQQDKSGLPNDRFSAERPEGSISTLTIQRTEQRDSAMYRCASSLAAGNNQPQHFGDGTRLSIL.

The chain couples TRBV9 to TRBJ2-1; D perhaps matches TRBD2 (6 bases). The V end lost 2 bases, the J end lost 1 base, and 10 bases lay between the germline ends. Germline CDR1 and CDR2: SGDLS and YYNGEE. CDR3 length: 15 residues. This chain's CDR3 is CASSVTEGSYNEQFF. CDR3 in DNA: TGTGCCAGCAGCGTCACGGAGGGTTCCTACAATGAGCAGTTCTTC.